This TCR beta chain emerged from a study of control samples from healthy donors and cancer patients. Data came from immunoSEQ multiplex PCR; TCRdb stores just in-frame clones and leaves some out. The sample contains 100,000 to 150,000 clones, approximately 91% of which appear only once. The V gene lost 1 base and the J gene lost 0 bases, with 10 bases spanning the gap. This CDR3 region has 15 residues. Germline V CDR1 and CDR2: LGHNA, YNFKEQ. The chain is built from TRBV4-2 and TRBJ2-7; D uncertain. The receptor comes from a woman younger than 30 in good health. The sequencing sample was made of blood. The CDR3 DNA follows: TGTGCCAGCAGCCAAGGGAGTAAAAACTCCTACGAGCAGTACTTC. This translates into CASSQGSKNSYEQYF.